This T cell receptor beta chain is from a study of regulatory T cells in long-lasting Graves disease. Sample time point: newly diagnosed GD, antithyroid drugs for less than 3 months. With RNA extracted from PBMCs as input, the TCR library was made. The TCR beta library used iRepertoire HTBI primers with Arm-PCR amplification of CDR3. MiXCR was run by TCRdb on the multiplex PCR reads, yielding one entry per CDR3 protein. Among more than 400,000 distinct CDR3 sequences, around 15% were seen once, and the ten largest hold about 10%. These same records also appear under a second study, on T cells in Graves' hyperthyroidism and ophthalmopathy. This second report adds: Each diagnosis drew on symptoms, thyroxine, TRAb, thyroid ultrasound and orbital computed tomography findings.

Specimen: peripheral blood mononuclear cells (PBMCs), collected at new diagnosis, from a patient treated with antithyroid drugs. The sequence was collected from a young woman with Graves disease.

CDR3 residues: CASSRTAGTGGIYGYTF. DNA for the CDR3: TGTGCCAGCAGCCGTACTGCCGGGACAGGGGGAATCTATGGCTACACCTTC. The V call is TRBV7-9, the J call TRBJ1-2; TRBD1 aligns across 11 bases. The CDR3 runs to 17 residues. The junction had 12 bases not matched to a gene; V was cut back by 5 bases and J by 4 bases. Germline V gene lookup returns CDR1 SEHNR and CDR2 FQNEAQ (reference sequence).